This T cell receptor beta chain originates from a study of tumor-infiltrating lymphocytes in primary liver carcinoma. Turning to the study itself: Tumor stage was T1-T3 N0M0, and tumor size was about 4.2 to 11 cm across. Notes on the study in general: Top-250-clone fractions were significantly higher in tumors than in blood (p = 0.039).

Both RNA and DNA were isolated together from approximately 22-30 mg of bulk tissue that had not been sorted. The patients, who had chronic HBV infection, were treatment-naive (untreated). This clonotype was picked up one time. Its antigen is currently unknown. The conserved phenylalanine or tryptophan is not found at the CDR3 terminus, so this likely reflects a read error. No DNA is shown, since the ends of the CDR3 on it are uncertain; the CDR3 is the one TCRdb lists. With a constant-region primer, TCR beta cDNA was made from about 0.55 ug of total RNA. Modified slightly, ARM-PCR produced TCR beta libraries over three nested multiplex PCR rounds. TRBV1-TRBV30 forward primers paired with a C-beta reverse primer drove the first two PCR rounds, roughly 9 cycles each. TCRdb processed the multiplex PCR reads anew with MiXCR; each CDR3 protein has one entry. The table records some 87,000 distinct CDR3 sequences, 55% to 75% of them present only once.

The germline V gene has CDR1 MGHRA and CDR2 YSYEKL. The CDR3 contains 18 residues when both ends are counted. The sequencing input was tumor-adjacent normal liver tissue. This chain joins TRBV4-1 and TRBJ2-1; the listed D gene, TRBD1, was not tested against the DNA. This TCR was recovered from a middle-aged man with primary liver carcinoma and hepatitis B virus infection. This chain's CDR3 is CASSQRPLTGTRFNEHFI.